The 4 T cell receptor beta chains below all came from one sample that was sequenced in a study of blood T cell repertoires in COVID-19. Produced via immunoSEQ multiplex PCR; TCRdb's table is partial and in-frame only. The data show 140,000 to 150,000 clones, roughly 87% seen once. Sequencing used peripheral blood. These receptors came from a man between 65 and 85 years old with acute or convalescent COVID-19.

The chain couples TRBV24-1 to TRBJ2-2, with 10 bases aligning to TRBD2. Germline V CDR1 and CDR2: KGHDR, SFDVKD. Losses at the gene ends were 3 bases for V and 3 bases for J; bases not matched to a gene: 3. The CDR3 is 16 amino acids. Written as DNA, the CDR3 is TGTGCCACCAGTGATAGCGGGAGGGGCGACACCGGGGAGCTGTTTTTT. Translation gives CATSDSGRGDTGELFF.

The chain uses TRBV27 and TRBJ1-4, with D possibly TRBD1 on 6 matching bases. V shed 6 bases and J shed 5 bases, with 13 bases lying between them. Germline V gene lookup returns CDR1 MNHEY and CDR2 SMNVEV (reference sequence). This CDR3 is 14 amino acids long. CDR3 residues: CASRPEGVNEKLFF. CDR3 in DNA: TGTGCCAGCAGGCCTGAGGGGGTGAATGAAAAACTGTTTTTT.

The chain uses TRBV18 and TRBJ1-2; D ambiguous. V was trimmed by 4 bases and J by 4 bases, leaving 13 bases between them. Germline CDR1 reads KGHSH; CDR2 reads LQKENI. This CDR3 is built from 14 residues. In DNA, the CDR3 is TGTGCCAGCTCACTCGTGGAGGAGGTCTATGGCTACACCTTC. Translating gives CASSLVEEVYGYTF.

The rearrangement uses TRBV5-4 and TRBJ2-1, with TRBD2 matching over 12 bases. The CDR3 is made up of 15 amino acids. Germline trimming cut 5 bases from V and 7 bases from J; bases unmatched to any gene: 7. CDR1 SGHNT and CDR2 YYREEE come from the germline V gene (reference sequence). The CDR3 here is CASSLLAGGTNEQFF. Written as DNA, the CDR3 is TGTGCCAGCAGTCTACTAGCGGGAGGTACAAATGAGCAGTTCTTC.